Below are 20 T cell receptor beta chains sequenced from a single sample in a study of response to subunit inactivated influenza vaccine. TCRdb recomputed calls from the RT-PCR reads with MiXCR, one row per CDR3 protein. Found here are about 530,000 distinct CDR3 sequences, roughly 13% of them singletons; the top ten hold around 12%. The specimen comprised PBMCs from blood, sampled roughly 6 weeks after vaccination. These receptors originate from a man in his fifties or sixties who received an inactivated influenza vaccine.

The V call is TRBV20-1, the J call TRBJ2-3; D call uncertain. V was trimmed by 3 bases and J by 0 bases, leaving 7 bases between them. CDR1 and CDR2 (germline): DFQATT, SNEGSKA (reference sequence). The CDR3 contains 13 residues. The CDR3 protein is CSARPSSTDTQYF. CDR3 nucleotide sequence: TGCAGTGCTAGGCCAAGCAGCACAGATACGCAGTATTTT.

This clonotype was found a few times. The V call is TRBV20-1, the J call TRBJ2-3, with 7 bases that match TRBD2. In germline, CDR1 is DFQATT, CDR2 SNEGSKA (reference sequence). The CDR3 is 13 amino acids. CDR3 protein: CGSNGRTTDTQYF. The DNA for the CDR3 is TGCGGTTCCAACGGGAGGACCACAGATACGCAGTATTTT.

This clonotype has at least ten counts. CDR3 sequence reads: CASSLEPGARGYTF. CDR3 coding DNA: TGTGCCAGCAGCTTAGAGCCGGGGGCGCGGGGCTACACCTTC. The chain links TRBV11-2 to TRBJ1-2, with D tentatively TRBD1 (6 bases). Looked up from germline, CDR1 is SGHAT and CDR2 is FQNNGV. The CDR3 contains 14 residues. Deletions cut 0 bases from V and 8 bases from J, with 13 bases between.

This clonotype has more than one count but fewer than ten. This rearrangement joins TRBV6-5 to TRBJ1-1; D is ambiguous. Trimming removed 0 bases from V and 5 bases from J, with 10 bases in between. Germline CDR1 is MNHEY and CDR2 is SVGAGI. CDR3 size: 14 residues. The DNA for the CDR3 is TGTGCCAGCAGTTACTCGACTCGTAGGACTGAAGCTTTCTTT. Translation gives CASSYSTRRTEAFF.

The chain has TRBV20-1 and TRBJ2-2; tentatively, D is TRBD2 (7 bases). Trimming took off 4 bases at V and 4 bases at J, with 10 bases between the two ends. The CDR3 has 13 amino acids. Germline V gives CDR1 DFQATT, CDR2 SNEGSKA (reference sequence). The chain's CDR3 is CSAIGGPTGELFF. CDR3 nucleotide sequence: TGCAGTGCTATCGGGGGGCCCACCGGGGAGCTGTTTTTT.

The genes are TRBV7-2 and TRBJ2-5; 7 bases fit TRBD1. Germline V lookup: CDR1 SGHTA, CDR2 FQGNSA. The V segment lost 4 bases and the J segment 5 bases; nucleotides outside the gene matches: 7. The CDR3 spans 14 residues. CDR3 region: CASSSTGLGETQYF. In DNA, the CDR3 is TGTGCCAGCAGCTCGACAGGGCTTGGCGAGACCCAGTACTTC.

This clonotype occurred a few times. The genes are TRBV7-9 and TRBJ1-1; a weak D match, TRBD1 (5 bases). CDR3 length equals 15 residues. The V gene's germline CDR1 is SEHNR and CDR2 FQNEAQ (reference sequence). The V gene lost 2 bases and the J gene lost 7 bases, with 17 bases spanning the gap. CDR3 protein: CASSLISGVQLEAFF. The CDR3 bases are TGTGCCAGCAGCTTAATTTCGGGGGTCCAACTTGAAGCTTTCTTT.

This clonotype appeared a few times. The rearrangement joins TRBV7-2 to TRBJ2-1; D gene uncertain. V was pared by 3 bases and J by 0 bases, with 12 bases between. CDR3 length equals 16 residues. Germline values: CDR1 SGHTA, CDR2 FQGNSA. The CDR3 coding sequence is TGTGCCAGCAGCTTGACCCGGGTAAGCTCCTACAATGAGCAGTTCTTC. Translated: CASSLTRVSSYNEQFF.

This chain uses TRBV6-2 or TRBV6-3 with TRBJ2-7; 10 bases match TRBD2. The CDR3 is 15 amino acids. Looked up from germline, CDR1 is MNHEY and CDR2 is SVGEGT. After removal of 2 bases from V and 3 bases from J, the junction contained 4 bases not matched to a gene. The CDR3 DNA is TGTGCCAGCAGTTACGGGACTAGCGTGAGCTACGAGCAGTACTTC. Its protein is CASSYGTSVSYEQYF.

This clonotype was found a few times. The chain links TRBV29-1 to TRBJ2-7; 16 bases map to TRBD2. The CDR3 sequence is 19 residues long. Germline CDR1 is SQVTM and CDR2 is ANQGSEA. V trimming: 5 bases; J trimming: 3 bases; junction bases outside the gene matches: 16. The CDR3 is CSVRQGPPGLAGGNYEQYF. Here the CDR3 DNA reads TGCAGCGTTCGACAGGGGCCTCCGGGACTAGCGGGGGGGAACTACGAGCAGTACTTC.

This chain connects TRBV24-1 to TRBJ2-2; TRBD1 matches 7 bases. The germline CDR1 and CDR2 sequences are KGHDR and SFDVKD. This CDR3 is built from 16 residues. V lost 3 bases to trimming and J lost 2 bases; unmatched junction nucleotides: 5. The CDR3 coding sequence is TGTGCCACCAGTGATCCGCGACAGGGTAACACCGGGGAGCTGTTTTTT. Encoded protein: CATSDPRQGNTGELFF.

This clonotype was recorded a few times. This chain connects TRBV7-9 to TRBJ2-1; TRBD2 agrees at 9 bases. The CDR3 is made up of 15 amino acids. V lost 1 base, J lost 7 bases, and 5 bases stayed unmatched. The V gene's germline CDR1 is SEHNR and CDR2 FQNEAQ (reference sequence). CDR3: CASSLVSGRSNEQFF. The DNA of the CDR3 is TGTGCCAGCAGCTTAGTTAGCGGGAGATCAAATGAGCAGTTCTTC.

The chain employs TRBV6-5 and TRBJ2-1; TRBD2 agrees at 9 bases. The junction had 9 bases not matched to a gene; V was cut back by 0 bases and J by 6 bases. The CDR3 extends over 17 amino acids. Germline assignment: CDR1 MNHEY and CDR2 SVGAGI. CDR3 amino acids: CASSYSYPSGNSNEQFF. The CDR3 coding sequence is TGTGCCAGCAGTTACTCGTATCCTAGCGGGAACTCCAATGAGCAGTTCTTC.

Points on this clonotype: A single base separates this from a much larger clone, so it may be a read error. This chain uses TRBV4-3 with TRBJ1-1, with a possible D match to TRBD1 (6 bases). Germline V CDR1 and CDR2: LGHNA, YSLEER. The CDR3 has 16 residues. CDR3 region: CASSQDPGGRTTEVFF. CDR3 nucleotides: TGCGCCAGCAGCCAAGACCCTGGGGGCAGGACCACTGAAGTTTTCTTT.

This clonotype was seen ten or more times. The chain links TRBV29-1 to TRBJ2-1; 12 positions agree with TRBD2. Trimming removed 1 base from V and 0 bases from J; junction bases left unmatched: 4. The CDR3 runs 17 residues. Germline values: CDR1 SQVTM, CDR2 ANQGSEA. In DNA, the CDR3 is TGCAGCGTTGAAGCTAGCGGGAGGGTGAGCTCCTACAATGAGCAGTTCTTC. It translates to CSVEASGRVSSYNEQFF.

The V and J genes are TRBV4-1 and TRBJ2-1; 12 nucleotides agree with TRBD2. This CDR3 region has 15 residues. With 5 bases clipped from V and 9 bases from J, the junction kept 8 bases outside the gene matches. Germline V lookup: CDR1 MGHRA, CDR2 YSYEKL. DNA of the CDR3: TGCGCCAGCAGCGATCCTAGCGGGAGGGCCGTTGAGCAGTTCTTC. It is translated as CASSDPSGRAVEQFF.

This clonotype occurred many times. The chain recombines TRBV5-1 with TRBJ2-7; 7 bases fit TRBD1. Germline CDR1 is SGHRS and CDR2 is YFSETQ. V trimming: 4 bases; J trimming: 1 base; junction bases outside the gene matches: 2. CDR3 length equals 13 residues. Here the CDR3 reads CASSGGQSYEQYF. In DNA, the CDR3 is TGCGCCAGCAGCGGGGGACAGTCCTACGAGCAGTACTTC.

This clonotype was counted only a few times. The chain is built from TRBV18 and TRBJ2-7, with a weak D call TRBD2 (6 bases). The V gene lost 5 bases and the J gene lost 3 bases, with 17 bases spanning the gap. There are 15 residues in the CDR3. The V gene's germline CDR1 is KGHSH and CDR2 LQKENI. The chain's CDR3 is CASSGGDRPYYEQYF. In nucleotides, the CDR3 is TGTGCCAGCTCAGGAGGGGACCGTCCTTACTACGAGCAGTACTTC.

The DNA for the CDR3 is TGTGCCAGCAGCCCACGGACAGTGAGCTCCTACGAGCAGTACTTC. Translated: CASSPRTVSSYEQYF. This chain uses TRBV11-2 with TRBJ2-7; D might be TRBD1 (6 bases). The germline CDR1 and CDR2 sequences are SGHAT and FQNNGV. Trimming removed 5 bases from V and 0 bases from J, with 14 bases in between. The CDR3 has 15 residues.

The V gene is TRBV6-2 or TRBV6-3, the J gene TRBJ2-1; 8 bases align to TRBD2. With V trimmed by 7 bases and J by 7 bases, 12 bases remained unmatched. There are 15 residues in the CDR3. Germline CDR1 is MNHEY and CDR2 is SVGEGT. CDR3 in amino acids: CASTVGGGRWNEQFF. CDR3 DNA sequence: TGTGCCAGCACCGTAGGCGGGGGGCGTTGGAATGAGCAGTTCTTC.